These T cell receptor beta chains were read from a single sample in a study of T cells in Graves' hyperthyroidism and ophthalmopathy. TCRdb called the multiplex PCR reads again in MiXCR, with one record for every CDR3 protein. Here the sample spans 200,000 to 250,000 distinct CDR3 sequences, almost 25% being singletons. Sequenced: blood. The receptor set was obtained from a woman in her forties with Graves' ophthalmopathy. Both conserved end residues are part of each CDR3. D genes are given only for firm matches. Not every row has a clone size; where given, it reads once, few, many or a size class.

>TRBJ2-2|once|NA|TRBV6-2/TRBV6-3
TGTGCCAGCAGTTACGGTCTGAACACCGGGGAGCTGTTTTTT
CASSYGLNTGELFF
>TRBJ1-2|few|NA|TRBV6-1
TGTGCCAGCAGTGAAGGGTACAGGAGTTATGGCTACACCTTC
CASSEGYRSYGYTF
>TRBJ2-7|many|NA|TRBV13
TGTGCCAGCAGCTTAGGGGGCCAGGACGAGCAGTACTTC
CASSLGGQDEQYF
>TRBJ2-5|many|NA|TRBV6-4
TGTGCCAGCAGTTACCCCAGGGAGCTCCAGACCCAGTACTTC
CASSYPRELQTQYF
>TRBJ2-5|many|NA|TRBV14
TGTGCCAGCAGTCGAGACACCGTCCAAGAGACCCAGTACTTC
CASSRDTVQETQYF
>TRBJ1-2|many|NA|TRBV6-1
TGTGCCAGCATGATCGGACAGAACTATGGCTACACCTTC
CASMIGQNYGYTF
>TRBJ1-1|few|NA|TRBV7-6
TGTGCCAGCAGCCCGTCGAAGGGTACTGAAGCTTTCTTT
CASSPSKGTEAFF
>TRBJ2-2|NA|NA|TRBV25-1
TGTGCCACTGACACAGACCCGAACACCGGGGAGCTGTTTTTT
CATDTDPNTGELFF
>TRBJ1-2|many|NA|TRBV6-5
TGTGCCAGCAGTTACTCGACGGGTTATGGCTACACCTTC
CASSYSTGYGYTF
>TRBJ2-5|NA|TRBD2|TRBV28
TGTGCCACCCGTTCAACCAGCGGGGGAAGGGAGACCCAGTACTTC
CATRSTSGGRETQYF
>TRBJ1-5|many|NA|TRBV24-1
TGTGCCACCAGTGATGGGGAGATTGGGGGTAGCAATCAGCCCCAGCATTTT
CATSDGEIGGSNQPQHF
>TRBJ2-2|many|TRBD1|TRBV6-1
TGTGCCAGCAGCACCGGGACAGGAGCCCTCGGGGAGCTGTTTTTT
CASSTGTGALGELFF
>TRBJ1-2|NA|NA|TRBV24-1
TGTGCCGCCGCGGACAAAAACTATGGCTACACCTTC
CAAADKNYGYTF
>TRBJ2-7|many|NA|TRBV24-1
TGTGCCACCAGCAGGGGAGTGCGCAGGGGATCCTACGAACAGTACTTC
CATSRGVRRGSYEQYF
>TRBJ1-6|NA|NA|TRBV7-9
TGTGCCAGCAGCCGGGACACGTTCAATTCACCCCTCCACTTT
CASSRDTFNSPLHF
>TRBJ2-7|many|TRBD1|TRBV28
TGTGCCAGCAGTCCCCGGACAGGGGGAGACGAGCAGTACTTC
CASSPRTGGDEQYF
>TRBJ2-6|many|NA|TRBV28
TGTGCCAGCAGCCCCATCGGCCCTGGGGCCAACGTCCTGACTTTC
CASSPIGPGANVLTF
>TRBJ2-5|NA|NA|TRBV19
TGTGCCGGAAGGGAACCCCAAGAGACCCAGTACTTC
CAGREPQETQYF
>TRBJ2-5|few|NA|TRBV29-1
TGCAGCGTTGCCAGGAACCAAGAGACCCAGTACTTC
CSVARNQETQYF
>TRBJ2-5|NA|TRBD1|TRBV20-1
TGCAGTGCTAGCCAAACCAGGGGGCGAGAGACCCAGTACTTC
CSASQTRGRETQYF
>TRBJ2-5|many|TRBD2|TRBV13
TGTGCCAGCAGCCCCCCGGGACTAGCGGGAGGAGGTGAGACCCAGTACTTC
CASSPPGLAGGGETQYF
>TRBJ1-1|NA|TRBD1|TRBV15
TGTGCCACCAGCAGAGATGGCGCGGGACAGGGGAACACTGAAGCTTTCTTT
CATSRDGAGQGNTEAFF
>TRBJ2-7|once|NA|TRBV2
TGTGCCAGCAGTGAAGGGGGGGTGACTTTGAGGTCCTACGAGCAGTACTTC
CASSEGGVTLRSYEQYF
>TRBJ2-2|many|NA|TRBV20-1
TGCAGTGCTAGAAAAACGGGACTCACCGGGGAGCTGTTTTTT
CSARKTGLTGELFF
>TRBJ1-1|NA|NA|TRBV11-2
TGTGCCAGCAGCTTAAACGGGGTCCCGGTGAACACTGAAGCTTTCTTT
CASSLNGVPVNTEAFF
>TRBJ2-5|once|NA|TRBV12-3/TRBV12-4
TGTGCCAGCAGTTTAGCGCTAATGCCCCGGACCGCCTCGGAGACCCAGTACTTC
CASSLALMPRTASETQYF